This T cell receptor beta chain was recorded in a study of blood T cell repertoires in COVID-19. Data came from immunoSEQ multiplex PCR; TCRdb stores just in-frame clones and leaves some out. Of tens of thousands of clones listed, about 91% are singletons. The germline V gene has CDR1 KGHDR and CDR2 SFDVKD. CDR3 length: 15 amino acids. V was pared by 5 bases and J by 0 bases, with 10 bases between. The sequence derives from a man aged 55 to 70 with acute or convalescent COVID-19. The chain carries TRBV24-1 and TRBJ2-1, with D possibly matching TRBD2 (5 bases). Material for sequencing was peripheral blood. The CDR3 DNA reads TGTGCCACCAGTGGGCGGGTAGGCTCCTACAATGAGCAGTTCTTC. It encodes CATSGRVGSYNEQFF.